The next 4 T cell receptor beta chains were all read from a single sample in a study of cytotoxic CD8 clonotypes in ibrutinib-treated CLL. Sequencing used immunoSEQ multiplex PCR; TCRdb keeps in-frame clones, though not all of them. The table shows over 200,000 clones, with around 70% occurring only once. Material: PBMCs, obtained after 12 months of ibrutinib treatment. All receptors derive from a human donor with chronic lymphocytic leukemia.

This chain connects TRBV6-5 to TRBJ2-2; tentative D call: TRBD1 (5 bases). The CDR3 is made up of 15 amino acids. Germline CDR1 and CDR2: MNHEY and SVGAGI. V shed 2 bases and J shed 4 bases, with 11 bases lying between them. CDR3 in amino acids: CASSYRSQGTGELFF. The CDR3, as DNA: TGTGCCAGCAGTTACCGCTCTCAGGGCACCGGGGAGCTGTTTTTT.

The chain carries TRBV7-3 and TRBJ1-2; D not resolved. CDR1 and CDR2 from the germline V gene are SGHTA and FQGTGA. CDR3 length: 13 amino acids. Trimming shortened V by 5 bases and J by 8 bases, and 15 bases separated the two germline ends. CDR3 sequence reads: CASSVSRESGYTF. The CDR3 DNA reads as TGTGCCAGCAGCGTATCCCGGGAGTCGGGCTACACCTTC.

A few counts support this clone. The CDR3 coding sequence is TGTGCCAGCAGTTACTCGAGGGGGAGCACAGATACGCAGTATTTT. This sequence encodes CASSYSRGSTDTQYF. The chain uses TRBV6-5 and TRBJ2-3; D is possibly TRBD1 (6 bases). CDR3 size: 15 residues. Germline-derived CDR1 and CDR2 are MNHEY and SVGAGI. Trimming shortened V by 0 bases and J by 0 bases, and 7 bases separated the two germline ends.

The chain carries TRBV6-1 and TRBJ2-3; the D gene is possibly TRBD2 (6 bases). Looked up from germline, CDR1 is MNHNS and CDR2 is SASEGT. The CDR3 runs 14 residues. The ends were cut back, 7 bases at V and 5 bases at J, with 16 bases in the middle. The CDR3, as DNA: TGTGCCAGCACCCGGACTATAGCACAAGATACGCAGTATTTT. Translation gives CASTRTIAQDTQYF.